This entry describes one T cell receptor (beta chain). The data stem from a study of shared T cell receptors in the human thymus. CDR1 and CDR2 (germline): SGHNT, YYREEE (reference sequence). With 4 bases clipped from V and 10 bases from J, the junction kept 12 bases outside the gene matches. This CDR3 spans 15 amino acids. TCRdb's table, derived via immunoSEQ multiplex PCR, lists solely in-frame clones and lacks some. The sample yields 540,000 or so clones, approximately 80% seen once. The data also belong to a second study, concerning human thymus T cells. That work states: Finnish infants who were healthy and having corrective surgery for congenital heart defects made up the donors. Thymic tissue was derived from resections collected during corrective heart surgery. Repertoires sampled from thymus and blood appeared biased in V and J gene usage.

This TCR was sampled from a boy in the first two years of life with a congenital heart defect. The material sequenced was thymocytes. The chain employs TRBV5-4 and TRBJ2-7, with 12 bases matching TRBD1. The chain's CDR3 is CASSGGLGTGGAQYF. In nucleotides, the CDR3 is TGTGCCAGCAGCGGAGGACTCGGGACAGGGGGCGCACAGTACTTC.